The clone carrying this TCR beta chain has only a few counts. The antigen remains undetermined. The data were obtained in a study of radiotherapy plus CTLA-4 blockade in lung cancer. Whole-study results and caveats: Clones derived from tumor TCRs expanded in blood after radiotherapy plus ipilimumab.

Germline values: CDR1 SQVTM, CDR2 ANQGSEA. Trimming removed 2 bases from V and 2 bases from J, with 12 bases in between. This CDR3 contains 14 residues. Repertoires were generated with immunoSEQ multiplex PCR, while TCRdb's copy carries only in-frame clones and drops some. The sample shows about 85,000 clones, more than 75% of them seen only once. This rearrangement joins TRBV29-1 to TRBJ2-5, with D perhaps matching TRBD1 (6 bases). The sequence was obtained from a human donor with non-small cell lung cancer who had a partial response to radiotherapy plus ipilimumab. The material was peripheral blood, obtained from a patient treated with radiotherapy plus ipilimumab. CDR3 bases: TGCAGCGTTGAAAGGTCTAGGGGGCAAGAGACCCAGTACTTC. It translates to CSVERSRGQETQYF. The variable domain in full, completed from reference TRBV29-1 and TRBJ2-5, reads SAVISQKPSRDICQRGTSLTIQCQVDSQVTMMFWYRQQPGQSLTLIATANQGSEATYESGFVIDKFPISRPNLTFSTLTVSNMSPEDSSIYLCSVERSRGQETQYFGPGTRLLVL.